This passage covers 21 T cell receptor beta chains from one sample sequenced in a study of graft-versus-host responses after intestinal transplantation. The method was immunoSEQ multiplex PCR; TCRdb's version includes in-frame clones alone and lacks a portion of them. In the table there are 23,000 or so clones, almost 85% of which are singletons. These TCRs are of unknown antigen specificity. The specimen was unstimulated CD8+ T cells sorted from spleen or lymph node cells, collected before transplant. These receptors came from a human donor who was the organ donor for an intestinal transplant.

The chain couples TRBV6-4 to TRBJ2-1; TRBD2 is a possible D gene (5 bases). Trimming shortened V by 9 bases and J by 0 bases, and 18 bases separated the two germline ends. The CDR3 sequence is 16 residues long. Germline CDR1 and CDR2: MRHNA and SNTAGT. CDR3 DNA: TGTGCCAGGAAACTAGGGCCTTCGAGCTCCTACAATGAGCAGTTCTTC. Encoded protein: CARKLGPSSSYNEQFF.

V is TRBV6-5 and J is TRBJ2-7; D not resolved. From germline, CDR1 is MNHEY and CDR2 SVGAGI. This CDR3 contains 13 residues. V was clipped by 2 bases and J by 2 bases, with 7 bases between them. This chain's CDR3 is CASSYGRTYEQYF. Written as DNA, the CDR3 is TGTGCCAGCAGTTACGGACGGACCTACGAGCAGTACTTC.

Only a few counts were recorded for this clone. At one end, the junction sequence differs from germline, possibly due to a read error. The chain is built from TRBV5-1 and TRBJ1-1; 10 nucleotides line up with TRBD1. The germline V gene has CDR1 SGHRS and CDR2 YFSETQ. This CDR3 spans 16 amino acids. As DNA, the CDR3 is TGCGCCAGCACCTTGGGACAGGGGAGGGGGAACACTGAAGCTTTCTTT. Its protein is CASTLGQGRGNTEAFF.

This chain connects TRBV13 to TRBJ2-1; 7 bases fit TRBD2. This CDR3 region has 13 residues. From germline, CDR1 is PRHDT and CDR2 FYEKMQ (reference sequence). V was pared by 3 bases and J by 8 bases, with 4 bases of the junction left unmatched. Here the CDR3 reads CASSFTSVDEQFF. CDR3 sequence (DNA): TGTGCCAGCAGCTTTACTAGCGTGGATGAGCAGTTCTTC.

The CDR3, as DNA: TGTGCCAGCACAGACAGTAGCAATGAGCAGTTCTTC. This gives the protein CASTDSSNEQFF. The J gene is TRBJ2-1, the V gene TRBV2; possible D gene TRBD1, 5 bases. CDR1 is SNHLY, CDR2 FYNNEI, per germline. V lost 7 bases and J lost 6, with 10 bases in between. The CDR3 spans 12 residues.

This clone was picked up a small number of times. This sequence joins TRBV11-3 and TRBJ2-1, with a possible D match to TRBD2 (5 bases). Germline V gives CDR1 SGHNT, CDR2 YENEEA. The CDR3 runs 18 residues. Trimming stripped 1 base from V and 5 bases from J, with 21 bases between. The CDR3 here is CASSLGVVGKKADNEQFF. Written as DNA, the CDR3 is TGTGCCAGCAGCTTAGGGGTTGTCGGGAAAAAGGCCGACAATGAGCAGTTCTTC. The full variable domain, its missing parts supplied by reference TRBV11-3 and TRBJ2-1, is EAGVVQSPRYKIIEKKQPVAFWCNPISGHNTLYWYLQNLGQGPELLIRYENEEAVDDSQLPKDRFSAERLKGVDSTLKIQPAELGDSAVYLCASSLGVVGKKADNEQFFGPGTRLTVL.

Points on this clone: Other nucleotide sequences from this sample produce the same CDR3. The chain combines TRBV7-9 with TRBJ1-1, with 7 nucleotides matching TRBD1. The germline gives CDR1 SEHNR, CDR2 FQNEAQ (reference sequence). The CDR3 loop spans 12 amino acids. With 5 bases clipped from V and 4 bases from J, the junction kept 1 base outside the gene matches. In nucleotides, the CDR3 is TGTGCCAGCAGCCCAGGGGGCACTGAAGCTTTCTTT. This gives the protein CASSPGGTEAFF.

The chain employs TRBV4-3 and TRBJ1-4, with D unclear. From germline, CDR1 is LGHNA and CDR2 YSLEER. CDR3 length equals 15 residues. Trimming removed 0 bases at V and 7 bases at J, with 12 bases between. The CDR3 nucleotides are TGCGCCAGCAGCCAAGATATTACTGTAGGTGAAAAACTGTTTTTT. Protein sequence: CASSQDITVGEKLFF.

V usage is TRBV4-3 and J usage is TRBJ2-3; 9 bases are shared with TRBD1. V lost 0 bases to trimming and J lost 0 bases; unmatched junction nucleotides: 4. Germline V gene data show CDR1 as LGHNA and CDR2 as YSLEER. This CDR3 contains 17 residues. CDR3 loop: CASSQDPGTGSTDTQYF. CDR3 bases: TGCGCCAGCAGCCAAGACCCGGGGACAGGGAGCACAGATACGCAGTATTTT.

The chain employs TRBV11-2 and TRBJ2-5, with unresolved D. Trimming shortened V by 2 bases and J by 2 bases, and 12 bases separated the two germline ends. Germline V lookup: CDR1 SGHAT, CDR2 FQNNGV. The CDR3 loop spans 15 amino acids. The CDR3: CASSLLLFRQETQYF. CDR3 sequence (DNA): TGTGCCAGCAGCTTATTATTGTTCCGTCAAGAGACCCAGTACTTC.

This chain connects TRBV4-3 to TRBJ2-1; the match to TRBD2 covers 8 bases. This CDR3 contains 16 residues. CDR1 and CDR2 from the germline V gene are LGHNA and YSLEER. Trimming cost V 0 bases and J 5 bases; bases outside gene matches: 6. In DNA, the CDR3 is TGCGCCAGCAGCCAAGATACGGGGGGGCTAAACAATGAGCAGTTCTTC. This translates into CASSQDTGGLNNEQFF.

For the CDR3, the DNA is TGTGCCAGCAGCTTGGAGGCAGCGGTTGGTTCCAATTGGGGGCAGTTCTTC. This translates into CASSLEAAVGSNWGQFF. The chain combines TRBV5-5 with TRBJ2-1, with TRBD2 as a possible D gene (5 bases). Deletions cut 0 bases from V and 12 bases from J, with 25 bases between. The CDR3 extends over 17 amino acids. CDR1 is SGHKS and CDR2 is YYEKEE in the germline V gene (reference sequence). Full variable domain (remainder filled in from reference TRBV5-5 and TRBJ2-1): DAGVTQSPTHLIKTRGQQVTLRCSPISGHKSVSWYQQVLGQGPQFIFQYYEKEERGRGNFPDRFSARQFPNYSSELNVNALLLGDSALYLCASSLEAAVGSNWGQFFGPGTRLTVL.

J is TRBJ1-2 and V is TRBV2; TRBD1 matches at 9 bases. Germline lookup yields CDR1 SNHLY and CDR2 FYNNEI. This CDR3 spans 17 amino acids. Trimming at V came to 8 bases and at J to 2 bases, leaving 15 bases not matched to a gene. This CDR3 is CASRGKTGTGWNYGYTF. In nucleotides, the CDR3 is TGTGCCAGCCGAGGGAAGACCGGGACAGGGTGGAACTATGGCTACACCTTC.

With respect to this clone: This same CDR3 is encoded by further DNA sequences in the sample. CDR3 loop: CASSLGEGRGETQYF. CDR3 sequence (DNA): TGTGCCAGCAGCTTAGGGGAGGGCAGGGGGGAGACCCAGTACTTC. This rearrangement joins TRBV7-2 to TRBJ2-5; D is possibly TRBD1 or TRBD2 (7 bases each). The CDR3 is made up of 15 amino acids. Germline V gene sequence: CDR1 SGHTA, CDR2 FQGNSA. Trimming took off 1 base at V and 5 bases at J, with 14 bases between the two ends.

This clone appeared a single time. V and J are TRBV19 and TRBJ1-3; D gene uncertain. V was shortened by 3 bases and J by 9 bases, with 12 bases between the two germline ends. This CDR3 is 13 amino acids long. CDR1 LNHDA and CDR2 SQIVND come from the germline V gene (reference sequence). CDR3: CASSMASPGTIYF. Written as DNA, the CDR3 is TGTGCCAGTAGTATGGCCTCGCCAGGCACCATATATTTT.

This clone has just a few counts. The CDR3 reads CASSLVAGGVTDTQYF. In DNA form, the CDR3 reads TGTGCCAGCAGCTTAGTGGCGGGGGGGGTGACAGATACGCAGTATTTT. The chain joins TRBV7-8 to TRBJ2-3; TRBD2 aligns across 9 bases. V trimming: 1 base; J trimming: 3 bases; junction bases outside the gene matches: 5. CDR1 is SGHVS and CDR2 is FQNEAQ in the germline V gene. CDR3 length equals 16 residues. Full variable domain (rest looked up from reference TRBV7-8 and TRBJ2-3): GAGVSQSPRYKVAKRGQDVALRCDPISGHVSLFWYQQALGQGPEFLTYFQNEAQLDKSGLPSDRFFAERPEGSVSTLKIQRTQQEDSAVYLCASSLVAGGVTDTQYFGPGTRLTVL.

Details on this clone: No DNA is shown, since the ends of the CDR3 on it are uncertain; the CDR3 is the one TCRdb lists. The V gene is TRBV27, the J gene TRBJ2-5; the table assigns TRBD2, which was not confirmed against the DNA. The CDR3 adds up to 13 amino acids, both ends counted. Germline CDR1 and CDR2: MNHEY and SMNVEV (reference sequence). This CDR3 reads CASSFGSGNGEYF.

The rearrangement joins TRBV19 to TRBJ1-1; TRBD1 aligns across 7 bases. J was trimmed by 4 bases and V by 5 bases; bases with no gene match: 4. The CDR3 totals 13 residues. Germline-derived CDR1 and CDR2 are LNHDA and SQIVND (reference sequence). CDR3 DNA: TGTGCCAGTAGTGTTTCAGGGGGCACTGAAGCTTTCTTT. It yields the protein CASSVSGGTEAFF.

The chain carries TRBV2 and TRBJ2-7, with 9 nucleotides matching TRBD1. This CDR3 has 15 amino acids. V trimming: 7 bases; J trimming: 2 bases; junction bases outside the gene matches: 9. Per the germline V gene, CDR1 is SNHLY and CDR2 is FYNNEI. The DNA of the CDR3 is TGTGCCAGCACAGGACAGGGGACTGACCCCTACGAGCAGTACTTC. It translates to CASTGQGTDPYEQYF.

The chain combines TRBV6-1 with TRBJ2-7; perhaps TRBD2 as D (7 bases). The CDR3 extends over 12 amino acids. V lost 11 bases, J lost 5 bases, and 16 bases lay in between. Per the germline V gene, CDR1 is MNHNS and CDR2 is SASEGT. DNA for the CDR3: TGTGCCGTTAGAGGGGGGGTCGACGAGCAGTACTTC. It codes for CAVRGGVDEQYF.

This clone was detected only once. The rearrangement uses TRBV13 and TRBJ2-3; perhaps TRBD2 as D (7 bases). The V end lost 5 bases, the J end lost 3 bases, and 15 bases lay between the germline ends. The CDR3 totals 15 residues. Germline loops: CDR1 PRHDT, CDR2 FYEKMQ (reference sequence). For the CDR3, the DNA is TGTGCCAGCAGCATCTGGGGGGGCCGGACAGATACGCAGTATTTT. Translated: CASSIWGGRTDTQYF.